These 15 T cell receptor beta chains were all obtained from the same sample, sequenced in a study of T cells in localized non-small cell lung cancer. Sequencing used immunoSEQ multiplex PCR; TCRdb keeps in-frame clones, though not all of them. The sample yields fewer than 35,000 clones, approximately 87% seen once. This sample comprised peripheral blood, obtained before any cancer treatment. These receptors were obtained from a man aged 35 to 69 with stage I lung adenocarcinoma.

V is TRBV29-1 and J is TRBJ2-6; perhaps TRBD1 as D (5 bases). V was shortened by 4 bases and J by 1 base, with 11 bases between the two germline ends. Germline values: CDR1 SQVTM, CDR2 ANQGSEA. The CDR3 is made up of 15 amino acids. The DNA of the CDR3 is TGCAGCGTTGCAGGGTTTGGGTCTGGGGCCAACGTCCTGACTTTC. Its translation: CSVAGFGSGANVLTF.

This clone was picked up one time. The J gene is TRBJ2-2, the V gene TRBV6-5; weak D call: TRBD1 (5 bases). Trimming cost V 6 bases and J 7 bases, with 12 bases left between them. The germline V gene has CDR1 MNHEY and CDR2 SVGAGI. This CDR3 comprises 13 residues. CDR3 DNA: TGTGCCAGCAGCACAGCTCAGGGCGGGGAGCTGTTTTTT. It translates to CASSTAQGGELFF.

This clone was seen only a few times. The V gene is TRBV25-1, the J gene TRBJ2-6; D is perhaps TRBD1 or TRBD2 (7 bases each). The CDR3 is made up of 18 amino acids. Trimming pared 3 bases from V and 2 bases from J, leaving 17 bases between. CDR1 and CDR2 from the germline V gene are MGHDK and SYGVNS. As DNA, the CDR3 is TGTGCCAGCAGTGACGTCGGACAGGCGGGGGCTGGGGCCAACGTCCTGACTTTC. It is translated as CASSDVGQAGAGANVLTF.

This chain joins TRBV6-5 and TRBJ1-2; TRBD1 aligns across 7 bases. Per the germline V gene, CDR1 is MNHEY and CDR2 is SVGAGI. CDR3 length equals 14 residues. V gave up 4 bases and J gave up 5 bases; unmatched junction bases: 7. As DNA, the CDR3 is TGTGCCAGCAGTTCGGCAGGGGGGCTATATGGCTACACCTTC. Encoded protein: CASSSAGGLYGYTF.

This chain joins TRBV5-1 and TRBJ2-5; D not resolved. Germline CDR1 is SGHRS and CDR2 is YFSETQ. The CDR3 consists of 14 residues. The V gene lost 0 bases and the J gene lost 2 bases, with 8 bases spanning the gap. For the CDR3, the DNA is TGCGCCAGCAGCTTGGTTGGCAGACAAGAGACCCAGTACTTC. Protein: CASSLVGRQETQYF.

V usage is TRBV18 and J usage is TRBJ1-6, with D possibly TRBD1 on 6 matching bases. Per the germline V gene, CDR1 is KGHSH and CDR2 is LQKENI. Trimming removed 1 base at V and 8 bases at J, with 12 bases between. This CDR3 contains 15 residues. This CDR3 is CASSPRAGVDSPLHF. The CDR3, as DNA: TGTGCCAGCTCACCACGTGCAGGGGTTGATTCACCCCTCCACTTT.

J is TRBJ1-1 and V is TRBV10-3; unclear D gene. V lost 6 bases, J lost 0 bases, and 11 bases lay in between. Per the germline V gene, CDR1 is ENHRY and CDR2 is SYGVKD. This CDR3 comprises 14 residues. The CDR3 region has the DNA TGTGCCATCAGATCCAGGAGTATGAACACTGAAGCTTTCTTT. Translating it yields CAIRSRSMNTEAFF.

This clone was detected once. The genes are TRBV6-5 and TRBJ2-7; D gene ambiguous. The V end was cut by 2 bases, the J end by 2 bases, with 10 bases between. The CDR3 length is 14 residues. Germline CDR1 reads MNHEY; CDR2 reads SVGAGI. Here the CDR3 reads CASSYGPETYEQYF. Written as DNA, the CDR3 is TGTGCCAGCAGTTACGGGCCGGAAACCTACGAGCAGTACTTC.

The chain carries TRBV4-1 and TRBJ2-1, with D perhaps matching TRBD1 or TRBD2 (6 bases each). Germline V CDR1 and CDR2: MGHRA, YSYEKL. Trimming took off 4 bases at V and 7 bases at J, with 11 bases between the two ends. The CDR3 length is 13 residues. This CDR3 reads CASSRGAVNEQFF. In DNA form, the CDR3 reads TGCGCCAGCAGCCGGGGGGCGGTGAATGAGCAGTTCTTC.

The chain employs TRBV9 and TRBJ2-5; a weak D match, TRBD1 (5 bases). The germline V gene has CDR1 SGDLS and CDR2 YYNGEE. The CDR3 extends over 14 amino acids. The V and J ends lost 0 bases and 5 bases respectively, with 11 bases between them. Here the CDR3 DNA reads TGTGCCAGCAGCGTAGAGGACAAGCCGGAGACCCAGTACTTC. Its translation: CASSVEDKPETQYF.

This clone has only a few counts. DNA of the CDR3: TGTGCCAGCAGCTTAACCTCATCCGAGCGGAGCTCCTACGAGCAGTACTTC. This codes for CASSLTSSERSSYEQYF. This chain uses TRBV7-2 with TRBJ2-7, with a possible D match to TRBD2 (5 bases). The V end lost 2 bases, the J end lost 0 bases, and 17 bases lay between the germline ends. The CDR3 spans 17 residues. The V gene's germline CDR1 is SGHTA and CDR2 FQGNSA.

CDR3: CASSPPSSASYNEQFF. As DNA, the CDR3 is TGTGCCAGCTCACCACCGTCCAGCGCGTCCTACAATGAGCAGTTCTTC. V usage is TRBV18 and J usage is TRBJ2-1, with D unresolved. V was shortened by 0 bases and J by 1 base, with 10 bases between the two germline ends. CDR1 and CDR2 (germline): KGHSH, LQKENI. The CDR3 length is 16 residues.

The rearrangement links TRBV6-1 to TRBJ1-1; a possible D gene is TRBD1 (6 bases). Trimming stripped 8 bases from V and 0 bases from J, with 16 bases between. CDR3 size: 15 residues. Germline V gene data show CDR1 as MNHNS and CDR2 as SASEGT. CDR3 in DNA: TGTGCCAGCTCTCTCGGGGGACACCTGAACACTGAAGCTTTCTTT. As protein: CASSLGGHLNTEAFF.

The chain recombines TRBV5-1 with TRBJ1-4; D gene ambiguous. This CDR3 has 15 amino acids. CDR1 and CDR2 (germline): SGHRS, YFSETQ. V dropped 0 bases and J dropped 4 bases, with 10 bases sitting between them. The CDR3 is CASSLDQASNEKLFF. DNA for the CDR3: TGCGCCAGCAGCTTGGACCAAGCTAGTAATGAAAAACTGTTTTTT.

This sequence joins TRBV7-2 and TRBJ1-5, with 9 bases that match TRBD1. The CDR3 extends over 17 amino acids. Germline assignment: CDR1 SGHTA and CDR2 FQGNSA. The ends lost 2 bases at V and 3 bases at J; junction bases unmatched: 8. CDR3 nucleotide sequence: TGTGCCAGCAGCTTACGTCCCCGGGACAGGGTCAATCAGCCCCAGCATTTT. This gives the protein CASSLRPRDRVNQPQHF.